This T cell receptor (beta chain) was captured in a study of blood T cell repertoires in COVID-19. Overall study context: COVID-19 samples from acute and convalescent phases originated in the United States, Italy and Spain.

Trimming removed 4 bases from V and 5 bases from J, with 14 bases in between. CDR1 is LGHNA, CDR2 YNFKEQ, per germline. The CDR3 is 14 amino acids. TCRdb's table, derived via immunoSEQ multiplex PCR, lists solely in-frame clones and lacks some. Of approximately 200,000 clones listed, 85% to 95% were seen once; the top ten hold about 0.76%. This rearrangement joins TRBV4-2 to TRBJ2-5, with D possibly being TRBD2 (6 bases). The clonotype originates from a man aged 25-45 years with COVID-19, enrolled during active disease. Sequenced material: peripheral blood. The DNA of the CDR3 is TGTGCCAGCAGCCGGGTGGCGGAGGGGGAGACCCAGTACTTC. It yields the protein CASSRVAEGETQYF.